The clone carrying this TCR beta chain has at least ten counts. The sample comes from a study of early T cells in non-severe SARS-CoV-2 infection. There are 14 residues in the CDR3. From germline, CDR1 is SGHDT and CDR2 YYEEEE. The ends were cut back, 1 base at V and 5 bases at J, with 9 bases in the middle. Each CDR3 protein gets one entry after TCRdb re-called the 5' RACE reads with MiXCR. In the table there are roughly 99,000 distinct CDR3 sequences, over 9.5% of which are singletons. This TCR was recovered from an adult who was a healthcare worker with PCR-confirmed SARS-CoV-2 infection or an uninfected control (not recorded which). The V and J genes are TRBV5-6 and TRBJ2-2; a possible D gene is TRBD1 (6 bases). Sample: whole blood, taken at baseline. The DNA of the CDR3 is TGTGCCAGCAGCTTGCCGACAGGTACCGGGGAGCTGTTTTTT. It codes for CASSLPTGTGELFF.